Sequencing of this T cell receptor (beta chain) was carried out in a study of T-cell memory formation after mild COVID-19. Germline V CDR1 and CDR2: SEHNR, FQNEAQ (reference sequence). V gave up 2 bases and J gave up 6 bases; unmatched junction bases: 12. CDR3 length equals 18 residues. Overall study results and limits: Specificity for SARS-CoV-2 was not confirmed among the second-wave clones peaking on day 37.

Via MiXCR, TCRdb re-called the 5' RACE reads, giving one row per CDR3 protein. The table has hundreds of thousands of distinct CDR3 sequences, around 15% seen once. Note on this clonotype: Antigen unknown.

The chain is built from TRBV7-9 and TRBJ2-1, with 11 bases aligning to TRBD2. The sequenced sample consisted of PBMCs or a T cell subset sorted from them (not recorded which). The receptor's source is an adult woman who had mild COVID-19 (a few samples of this study predate the infection). Cell type and time point are not known. In DNA, the CDR3 is TGTGCCAGCAGCTTATCATCTGCGGGTAGCGGGAGGGTCAATGAGCAGTTCTTC. It specifies CASSLSSAGSGRVNEQFF.